This T cell receptor (beta chain) was sequenced in a study of technical replicates of blood from a few donors. Method: immunoSEQ multiplex PCR; TCRdb's copy keeps in-frame clones and lacks some. The sample holds around 79,000 clones, approximately 94% seen once. This CDR3 is built from 16 residues. Unmatched junction bases numbered 11, after V lost 3 bases and J lost 7 bases. The germline CDR1 and CDR2 sequences are GTSNPN and SVGIG (reference sequence). The chain carries TRBV30 and TRBJ1-6; 8 positions agree with TRBD1. The sequence was collected from a human donor in good health. Material: T cells isolated from PBMCs. The CDR3 region has the DNA TGTGCCTGGAGCGGGGACAGGCTCCTTGAAAATTCACCCCTCCACTTT. It is translated as CAWSGDRLLENSPLHF. The full variable domain, with the rest looked up from reference TRBV30 and TRBJ1-6, is SQTIHQWPATLVQPVGSPLSLECTVEGTSNPNLYWYRQAAGRGLQLLFYSVGIGQISSEVPQNLSASRPQDRQFILSSKKLLLSDSGFYLCAWSGDRLLENSPLHFGNGTRLTVT.